The TCR beta chain described here comes from a study of OX40 agonist ivuxolimab in advanced cancers. About the research overall: In this cohort, patients received ivuxolimab, an agonistic anti-OX40 (CD134) antibody.

V was clipped by 0 bases and J by 6 bases, with 12 bases between them. The CDR3 contains 14 residues. The germline V gene encodes CDR1 MGHRA and CDR2 YSYEKL. As regards this clone: Its specificity is not known.

Study-wide results and caveats: Undetermined was the antigen specificity of the expanded peripheral T cells.

TCRdb keeps only in-frame clones here, not all; method: immunoSEQ multiplex PCR. There are about 42,000 clones in the sample; 75% to 90% occur only once, and 4.5% to 5% lies in the top ten. This chain joins TRBV4-1 and TRBJ2-7, with D maybe TRBD1 (5 bases). The sequences come from CD4+ or CD8+ T cells sorted from blood, collected in a trial of the OX40 agonist ivuxolimab. The sequence was collected from an adult with an advanced solid tumor such as melanoma, head and neck, liver or kidney cancer. The CDR3 spells CASSQDQDSPEQYF. DNA of the CDR3: TGCGCCAGCAGCCAAGATCAAGACAGCCCCGAGCAGTACTTC.